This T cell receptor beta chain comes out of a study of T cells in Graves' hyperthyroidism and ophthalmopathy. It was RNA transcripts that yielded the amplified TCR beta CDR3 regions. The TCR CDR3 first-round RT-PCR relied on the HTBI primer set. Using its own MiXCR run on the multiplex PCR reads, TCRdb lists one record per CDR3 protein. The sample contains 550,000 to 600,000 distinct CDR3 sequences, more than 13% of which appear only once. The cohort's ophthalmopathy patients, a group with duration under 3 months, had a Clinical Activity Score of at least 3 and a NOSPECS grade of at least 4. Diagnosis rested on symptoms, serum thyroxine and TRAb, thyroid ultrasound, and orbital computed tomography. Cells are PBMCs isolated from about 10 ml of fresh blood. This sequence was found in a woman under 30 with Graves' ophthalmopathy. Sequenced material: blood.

The CDR3 nucleotides are TGTGCCAGCAGTGTTGGACTAACCGGAGGTTCGGATGAGCAGTTCTTC. It yields the protein CASSVGLTGGSDEQFF. V is TRBV25-1 and J is TRBJ2-1, with a possible D match to TRBD2 (6 bases). CDR1 is MGHDK and CDR2 is SYGVNS in the germline V gene. This CDR3 contains 16 residues. V was clipped by 4 bases and J by 8 bases, with 21 bases between them.